The present entry profiles one T cell receptor (beta chain) with its context. This sample stems from a study of Ad26.COV2.S vaccination and SARS-CoV-2 variants. Germline loops: CDR1 SGHVS, CDR2 FQNEAQ. The J segment lost 2 bases and the V segment lost 6 bases, leaving 5 bases of the junction unmatched. There are 15 residues in the CDR3. This table comes from immunoSEQ multiplex PCR, and its TCRdb copy is limited to in-frame clones, with some not included. The sample lists nearly 400,000 clones, about 88% occurring once. Treatment specified: some 19 received Ad26.COV2.S at low or high dose, single or two shots; several received placebo; per-sample allocation not given. The samples date from day 63 after the first vaccine or placebo injection.

This sequence was found in a person between 18 and 59 years old who received the Ad26.COV2.S COVID-19 vaccine or a placebo. The rearrangement joins TRBV7-8 to TRBJ2-3, with 10 bases lining up with TRBD2. The sample consisted of peripheral blood, taken in a trial of Ad26.COV2.S vaccine versus placebo. CDR3 in amino acids: CASRPSGRDTDTQYF. CDR3 sequence (DNA): TGTGCCAGCAGACCGAGCGGGAGGGACACAGATACGCAGTATTTT.